This is a list of T cell receptor beta chains from one sample in a study of regulatory T cells in long-lasting Graves disease. TCRdb called the multiplex PCR reads again in MiXCR, with one record for every CDR3 protein. The profile covers about 470,000 distinct CDR3 sequences, with about a fifth appearing a single time and approximately 8% taken by the ten largest. The source was peripheral blood mononuclear cells (PBMCs), collected when the disease was refractory, from a patient treated with antithyroid drugs. These TCRs come from a female donor with Graves disease. CDR3s include the opening cysteine and the closing phenylalanine or tryptophan. The order of the fields is CDR3 DNA, CDR3 protein, clone size, D gene, J gene, V gene. A D gene is named only where the DNA matches it firmly. Expanded clones are given a class, and other clones once, few, many or no size at all.

TGTGCCAGCAGTTTAATCTCGCCAGATGCGGAGACCCAGTACTTC	CASSLISPDAETQYF	many	-	TRBJ2-5	TRBV28
TGTGCCAGCAATGTGGGAGCGGGAGATACGCAGTATTTT	CASNVGAGDTQYF	-	-	TRBJ2-3	TRBV12-3/TRBV12-4
TGCAGCGTTAGACAGGGGTCCCACGAGCAGTACTTC	CSVRQGSHEQYF	-	TRBD1	TRBJ2-7	TRBV29-1
TGTGCCAGCAGCTTATCAACAGGGGCGTCCTACGAGCAGTACTTC	CASSLSTGASYEQYF	few	TRBD1	TRBJ2-7	TRBV7-2
TGTGCCAGCAGCCCCGGGACAACAAGTGAAAAACTGTTTTTT	CASSPGTTSEKLFF	-	-	TRBJ1-4	TRBV6-1
TGCAGCGTCGTTCGAAGGTCTAGCGGGAGTAGAGAGACCCAGTACTTC	CSVVRRSSGSRETQYF	few	TRBD2	TRBJ2-5	TRBV29-1
TGTGCCAGCAGCTTAGGGAGGTTGGCCTCTGGGGCCAACGTCCTGACTTTC	CASSLGRLASGANVLTF	many	-	TRBJ2-6	TRBV11-2
TGCAGTGCTAGAGTAGCGGGGGAAGAGACCCAGTACTTC	CSARVAGEETQYF	-	TRBD2	TRBJ2-5	TRBV20-1
TGTGCCAGCAGTTCTGGCGGAGGGCTGTACGAGCAGTACTTC	CASSSGGGLYEQYF	-	-	TRBJ2-7	TRBV27
TGTGCCAGCAGCTGGACTAGCGGGAATGAGCAGTTCTTC	CASSWTSGNEQFF	many	TRBD2	TRBJ2-1	TRBV7-2
TGTGCCAGCAGCTCCCGGGGACGGGACTACGAGCAGTACTTC	CASSSRGRDYEQYF	many	-	TRBJ2-7	TRBV7-9
TGTGCCAGCAGCTATGACCGGGACATTGACTTC	CASSYDRDIDF	few	-	TRBJ2-7	TRBV7-9
TGTGCCAGCAGTTCGACAGGGCTGGGTGGCTACACCTTC	CASSSTGLGGYTF	many	TRBD1	TRBJ1-2	TRBV7-2
TGTGCCATCAGTGGGACTAGCGGGAATGAGCAGTTCTTC	CAISGTSGNEQFF	-	TRBD2	TRBJ2-1	TRBV10-3
TGCAGTGCTCCGCGGGACAGGGGATCCTACGAGCAGTACTTC	CSAPRDRGSYEQYF	few	TRBD1	TRBJ2-7	TRBV20-1
TGTGCCAGCAGCTCCAGTCCAGTGGGCGAGCAGTACTTC	CASSSSPVGEQYF	many	-	TRBJ2-7	TRBV11-2
TGTGCCAGCAGCTTAGCGGGTAGTGGGAGGGTCTACGAGCAGTACTTC	CASSLAGSGRVYEQYF	many	TRBD2	TRBJ2-7	TRBV7-2